A selection of T cell receptor beta chains follows, all from one sample in a study of T cell changes during pregnancy in multiple sclerosis. TCRdb's copy holds only in-frame clones and misses some; the assay was immunoSEQ multiplex PCR. The table lists 65,000 to 75,000 clones, roughly 92% of them singletons. Sequencing used peripheral blood, obtained after pregnancy. These TCRs come from a female donor in good health, enrolled as a control in a pregnancy study. Each CDR3 is given with its conserved first and last residue. D genes are given only for firm matches. Expanded clones are given a class, and other clones once, few, many or no size at all.

clone size	V gene	J gene	D gene	CDR3 DNA	CDR3 protein
few	TRBV28	TRBJ1-6	TRBD1	TGTGCCAGCAGTTCGACAGGGCTTAATTCACCCCTCCACTTT	CASSSTGLNSPLHF
NA	TRBV11-3	TRBJ2-2	NA	TGTGCCAGCAGCTTAGATTTTGGGGGCCGGACCGGGGAGCTGTTTTTT	CASSLDFGGRTGELFF
NA	TRBV7-6	TRBJ2-3	TRBD2	TGTGCCAGCAGCTCACCGGGACTAGCGGGAATAAGGGATACGCAGTATTTT	CASSSPGLAGIRDTQYF
once	TRBV19	TRBJ1-1	NA	TGTGCCAGTAGTATAGAACAGGCCACTGAAGCTTTCTTT	CASSIEQATEAFF
NA	TRBV4-1	TRBJ2-7	NA	TGCGCCAGCAGCCAAGAGAAGGCAGGGGAAAGATTCGAGCAGTACTTC	CASSQEKAGERFEQYF
NA	TRBV4-1	TRBJ2-7	TRBD2	TGCGCCAGCAGCCTCATAGCGGGACTTGCATACGAGCAGTACTTC	CASSLIAGLAYEQYF
NA	TRBV5-1	TRBJ2-2	TRBD2	TGCGCCAGCAGCTTCATGAAGCTAGCGGGCACCGGGGAGCTGTTTTTT	CASSFMKLAGTGELFF
NA	TRBV7-9	TRBJ2-7	TRBD1	TGTGCCAGCAGCTTCGGACAGGCCCCCTACGAGCAGTACTTC	CASSFGQAPYEQYF
NA	TRBV14	TRBJ1-1	NA	TGTGCCAGCAGACTGGGGGGTTCCACTGAAGCTTTCTTT	CASRLGGSTEAFF
NA	TRBV21-1	TRBJ2-5	NA	TGTGCCAGCAGCAAAGGTCGAGCGGGAGCGACACAAGAGACCCAGTACTTC	CASSKGRAGATQETQYF
NA	TRBV6-4	TRBJ1-1	NA	TGTGCCAGCAGTGACTTGCGCAGGGACACTGAAGCTTTCTTT	CASSDLRRDTEAFF
NA	TRBV6-1	TRBJ1-1	TRBD1	TGTGCCAGCAGCTGGGGACAGGGGGCGACTGAAGCTTTCTTT	CASSWGQGATEAFF
NA	TRBV13	TRBJ2-7	NA	TGTGCCAGCAGCCCACCGTCGACAGGTTGGGGCTACGAGCAGTACTTC	CASSPPSTGWGYEQYF
NA	TRBV7-9	TRBJ2-7	NA	TGTGCCAGCACCCCACTAGCCAGCTCCTACGAGCAGTACTTC	CASTPLASSYEQYF
NA	TRBV5-6	TRBJ2-1	TRBD2	TGTGCCAGCAGGATCTCCGGGACTAGAAATGAGCAGTTCTTC	CASRISGTRNEQFF
once	TRBV7-9	TRBJ1-4	TRBD1	TGTGCCAGCTACTCAGGGGGCGGGGATGAAAAACTGTTTTTT	CASYSGGGDEKLFF
NA	TRBV19	TRBJ2-1	TRBD2	TGTGCCAGTAGTAAGCTAGCGGTTTACAATGAGCAGTTCTTC	CASSKLAVYNEQFF
NA	TRBV6-1	TRBJ2-7	TRBD1	TGTGCCAGCAGTGCCTTCCCGGGACAGGGTTACGAGCAGTACTTC	CASSAFPGQGYEQYF
NA	TRBV7-9	TRBJ1-2	NA	TGTGCCAGCAGCTTAACACCAAACTATGGCTACACCTTC	CASSLTPNYGYTF
NA	TRBV9	TRBJ2-7	TRBD2	TGTGCCAGCAGCCCGGGGGGGCCCGCGGGAGGGCCCAACGAGCAGTACTTC	CASSPGGPAGGPNEQYF
NA	TRBV7-9	TRBJ1-3	TRBD1	TGTGCCAGCAGACAGGGGGCAGGAAACACCATATATTTT	CASRQGAGNTIYF
NA	TRBV28	TRBJ2-2	TRBD1	TGTGCCAGCAGTCTTCTCCGGACAGGCGGGGAGCTGTTTTTT	CASSLLRTGGELFF
NA	TRBV27	TRBJ1-6	TRBD1	TGTGCCAGCAGTTCCACAGGGGGCAATTCACCCCTCCACTTT	CASSSTGGNSPLHF
NA	TRBV28	TRBJ2-1	TRBD2	TGTGCCAGCAGTTCCATATCCCCCTGGACTAGCCGAAAGTCCTACAATGAGCAGTTCTTC	CASSSISPWTSRKSYNEQFF
once	TRBV7-8	TRBJ2-5	NA	TGTGCCAGCAGCTTATCTAGCCAAGAGACCCAGTACTTC	CASSLSSQETQYF
NA	TRBV12-1	TRBJ2-2	NA	TGTGCCAGCAGCTTTGGGACTAGCGGGGGGGGGAACACCGGGGAGCTGTTTTTT	CASSFGTSGGGNTGELFF
NA	TRBV6-5	TRBJ2-3	TRBD2	TGTGCCAGCAGTTTCACTAGCGGCTTCACAGATACGCAGTATTTT	CASSFTSGFTDTQYF
NA	TRBV2	TRBJ2-7	NA	TGTGCCAGCGGAGGCGGGACCTACGAGCAGTACTTC	CASGGGTYEQYF
NA	TRBV19	TRBJ2-7	TRBD1	TGTGCCAGTAGTACCAGTCCCGGGACAGTAAACGAGCAGTACTTC	CASSTSPGTVNEQYF
NA	TRBV4-1	TRBJ1-5	NA	TGCGCCAGCAGCCACGTTGGCAGGGGCGCGAATCAGCCCCAGCATTTT	CASSHVGRGANQPQHF
NA	TRBV28	TRBJ1-2	NA	TGTGCCAGCAGCGAGGCTAGCAGAGAATATGGCTACACCTTC	CASSEASREYGYTF
once	TRBV4-1	TRBJ1-1	NA	TGCGCCAGCAGCCAAGATAACTTTTCGAACACTGAAGCTTTCTTT	CASSQDNFSNTEAFF
NA	TRBV4-2	TRBJ1-1	TRBD1	TGTGCCAGCAGCCAAGTGGGGACAGATAACACTGAAGCTTTCTTT	CASSQVGTDNTEAFF
NA	TRBV6-6	TRBJ1-2	NA	TGTGCCAGCAGCGAGGGTCAAGGCTACACCTTC	CASSEGQGYTF
NA	TRBV4-3	TRBJ2-3	NA	TGCGCCAGCAGCCAAGGACAGCCTAGCACAGATACGCAGTATTTT	CASSQGQPSTDTQYF
NA	TRBV6-1	TRBJ2-7	NA	TGTGCCAGCAGGGCCCAGCAGGGTCCCTACGAGCAGTACTTC	CASRAQQGPYEQYF
NA	TRBV4-3	TRBJ1-6	TRBD1	TGCGCCAGCAGCCAAGATTTGCAGGGGGCTTTGTGGTCACCCCTCCACTTT	CASSQDLQGALWSPLHF
once	TRBV4-3	TRBJ2-7	NA	TGCGCCAGCAGCCAAGTTATAGGGGCCTACGAGCAGTACTTC	CASSQVIGAYEQYF
NA	TRBV5-1	TRBJ2-3	TRBD1	TGCGCCAGCCTCTCCTCGACAGGGGGGGGAGATACGCAGTATTTT	CASLSSTGGGDTQYF
NA	TRBV7-9	TRBJ2-7	TRBD1	TGTGCCAGCAGCCACGGAGCAGGGGGCTCCTACGAGCAGTACTTC	CASSHGAGGSYEQYF
NA	TRBV7-9	TRBJ2-3	NA	TGTGCCAGCAGCTTAGTGGCAGGGCCCCTCAGCACAGATACGCAGTATTTT	CASSLVAGPLSTDTQYF
NA	TRBV27	TRBJ1-5	NA	TGTGCCAGCAGTGCTAATTCGGTAGGGGGAAATCAGCCCCAGCATTTT	CASSANSVGGNQPQHF